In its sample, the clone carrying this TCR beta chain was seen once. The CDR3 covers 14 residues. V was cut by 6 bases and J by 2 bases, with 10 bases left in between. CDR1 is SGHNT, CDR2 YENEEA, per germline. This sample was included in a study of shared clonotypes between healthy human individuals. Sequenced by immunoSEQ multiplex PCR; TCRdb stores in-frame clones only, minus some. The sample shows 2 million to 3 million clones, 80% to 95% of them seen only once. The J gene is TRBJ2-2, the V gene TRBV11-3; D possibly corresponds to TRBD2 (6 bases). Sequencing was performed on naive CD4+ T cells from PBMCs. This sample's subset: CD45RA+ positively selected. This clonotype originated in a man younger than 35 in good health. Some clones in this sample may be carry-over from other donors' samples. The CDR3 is CASRVAANTGELFF. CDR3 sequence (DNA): TGTGCCAGCAGGGTAGCGGCTAACACCGGGGAGCTGTTTTTT.